The rows below give T cell receptor beta chains drawn from one sample of a study of patients and donors after allogeneic stem cell transplantation. TCRdb reprocessed the RT-PCR reads via MiXCR and lists one record per CDR3 protein. This repertoire shows tens of thousands of distinct CDR3 sequences, less than 5% found once; its top ten account for about 3%. Sequencing input: blood, either unsorted or a sorted T cell fraction (not recorded which). Source of these receptors: a human donor who was either an allogeneic HSCT recipient or a stem cell or donor lymphocyte infusion donor (not recorded which). It is not recorded whose cells these are; they may come from a transplant donor. CDR3s include the opening cysteine and the closing phenylalanine or tryptophan. The order of the fields is J gene, D gene, V gene, clone size, CDR3 DNA, CDR3 protein. The D gene is left open where the match is weak. Size is stated for part of the rows, as once, few or many counts, or as a class when the clone is expanded.

j_gene: TRBJ1-2
d_gene: TRBD1
v_gene: TRBV3-1
abundance: many
CDR3nt: TGTGCCAGCAGCCAAGTGGACAGGTTAGATGGCTACACCTTC
CDR3aa: CASSQVDRLDGYTF

j_gene: TRBJ2-2
d_gene: TRBD1
v_gene: TRBV12-3/TRBV12-4
abundance: many
CDR3nt: TGTGCCAGCAGCATGGGACAGGGTGGAACCGGGGAGCTGTTTTTT
CDR3aa: CASSMGQGGTGELFF

j_gene: TRBJ2-7
d_gene: NA
v_gene: TRBV20-1
abundance: many
CDR3nt: TGCAGTGCACGGCGGGCTCCCTACGAGCAGTACTTC
CDR3aa: CSARRAPYEQYF

j_gene: TRBJ2-7
d_gene: NA
v_gene: TRBV18
abundance: many
CDR3nt: TGTGCCAGCTCAGTCAAACCAGTCGGCGAGCAGTACTTC
CDR3aa: CASSVKPVGEQYF

j_gene: TRBJ1-1
d_gene: TRBD1
v_gene: TRBV2
abundance: many
CDR3nt: TGTGCCACCCGCCAAGATATAACAGGGGACACTGAAGCTTTCTTT
CDR3aa: CATRQDITGDTEAFF

j_gene: TRBJ1-2
d_gene: NA
v_gene: TRBV28
abundance: many
CDR3nt: TGTGCCAGCAGTTTCACGGACCAGCGGAACTATGGCTACACCTTC
CDR3aa: CASSFTDQRNYGYTF

j_gene: TRBJ2-1
d_gene: NA
v_gene: TRBV12-3/TRBV12-4
abundance: medium-sized
CDR3nt: TGTGCCAGCAGTCCCGGAATCCTAAGCAATGATGAGCAGTTCTTC
CDR3aa: CASSPGILSNDEQFF

j_gene: TRBJ2-1
d_gene: NA
v_gene: TRBV2
abundance: few
CDR3nt: TGTGCCAGCAGTGACGGCAGGGGAAATGAGCAGTTCTTC
CDR3aa: CASSDGRGNEQFF

j_gene: TRBJ1-1
d_gene: NA
v_gene: TRBV7-9
abundance: NA
CDR3nt: TGTGCCAGCAGTACCCCGACAGGTGAAGCTTTCTTT
CDR3aa: CASSTPTGEAFF

j_gene: TRBJ2-7
d_gene: TRBD2
v_gene: TRBV20-1
abundance: many
CDR3nt: TGCAGTGCAAACGGGACTAGCGGGGTACGGAGGATATACGAGCAGTACTTC
CDR3aa: CSANGTSGVRRIYEQYF

j_gene: TRBJ2-5
d_gene: TRBD2
v_gene: TRBV29-1
abundance: NA
CDR3nt: TGCAGCGTTGTAACTAGCGGGGGGGAGACCCAGTACTTC
CDR3aa: CSVVTSGGETQYF

j_gene: TRBJ1-1
d_gene: NA
v_gene: TRBV9
abundance: NA
CDR3nt: TGTGCCAGCAGCGTAGAGGGGGAGTTTAACACTGAAGCTTTCTTT
CDR3aa: CASSVEGEFNTEAFF

j_gene: TRBJ1-3
d_gene: NA
v_gene: TRBV4-1
abundance: many
CDR3nt: TGCGCCAGCAGCCAAGGCCGGGCCCGGGGAAGAAACACCATATATTTT
CDR3aa: CASSQGRARGRNTIYF

j_gene: TRBJ2-3
d_gene: NA
v_gene: TRBV7-3
abundance: many
CDR3nt: TGTGCCAGCAGCGTGCAGACCACAGATACGCAGTATTTT
CDR3aa: CASSVQTTDTQYF

j_gene: TRBJ2-3
d_gene: TRBD1
v_gene: TRBV5-6
abundance: many
CDR3nt: TGTGCCAGCAGCTACACAGGGGTTGGCACAGATACGCAGTATTTT
CDR3aa: CASSYTGVGTDTQYF

j_gene: TRBJ2-2
d_gene: NA
v_gene: TRBV6-5
abundance: NA
CDR3nt: TGTGCCAGCAGTTATCTAGGACTCGGCGCCGGGGAGCTGTTTTTT
CDR3aa: CASSYLGLGAGELFF

j_gene: TRBJ2-7
d_gene: TRBD2
v_gene: TRBV10-3
abundance: few
CDR3nt: TGTGCCATCAGTGACTCGGGAGGGCCGGGGGAGCAGTACTTC
CDR3aa: CAISDSGGPGEQYF

j_gene: TRBJ2-7
d_gene: NA
v_gene: TRBV20-1
abundance: many
CDR3nt: TGCAGTGCTAGACAATGGGGGTCCTACGAGCAGTACTTC
CDR3aa: CSARQWGSYEQYF

j_gene: TRBJ1-3
d_gene: TRBD1
v_gene: TRBV5-6
abundance: many
CDR3nt: TGTGCCAGCAGCTTGGTAGCAGGGGGATCGGCTGGAAACACCATATATTTT
CDR3aa: CASSLVAGGSAGNTIYF

j_gene: TRBJ1-4
d_gene: NA
v_gene: TRBV7-9
abundance: few
CDR3nt: TGTGCCAGCAGCTCAGGTGGGAGTGAAAAACTGTTTTTT
CDR3aa: CASSSGGSEKLFF

j_gene: TRBJ1-6
d_gene: NA
v_gene: TRBV7-3
abundance: many
CDR3nt: TGTGCCAGCAGCTTATTGGGCTCCTATAATTCACCCCTCCACTTT
CDR3aa: CASSLLGSYNSPLHF

j_gene: TRBJ1-2
d_gene: NA
v_gene: TRBV25-1
abundance: few
CDR3nt: TGTGCCAGCAGTTTAGACACTGTGGTGGGCTACACCTTC
CDR3aa: CASSLDTVVGYTF

j_gene: TRBJ1-1
d_gene: TRBD1
v_gene: TRBV20-1
abundance: many
CDR3nt: TGCAGTGCTGACAGGGGGCAAAACACTGAAGCTTTCTTT
CDR3aa: CSADRGQNTEAFF

j_gene: TRBJ1-5
d_gene: NA
v_gene: TRBV20-1
abundance: many
CDR3nt: TGCAGTGCTAGGAGGGCGGGGAACAATCAGCCCCAGCATTTT
CDR3aa: CSARRAGNNQPQHF

j_gene: TRBJ1-4
d_gene: NA
v_gene: TRBV7-2
abundance: NA
CDR3nt: TGTGCCAGCAGCCCAGGGAGGGCTGCTAATGAAAAACTGTTTTTT
CDR3aa: CASSPGRAANEKLFF

j_gene: TRBJ2-5
d_gene: TRBD2
v_gene: TRBV4-1
abundance: many
CDR3nt: TGCGCCAGCAGCCTACTAGCGGGAGTCGGAGAGACCCAGTACTTC
CDR3aa: CASSLLAGVGETQYF

j_gene: TRBJ1-1
d_gene: NA
v_gene: TRBV3-1
abundance: many
CDR3nt: TGTGCCAGCAGCCAAGATCAGGGCGGAGGGTGGGGCACTGAAGCTTTCTTT
CDR3aa: CASSQDQGGGWGTEAFF

j_gene: TRBJ1-5
d_gene: NA
v_gene: TRBV19
abundance: few
CDR3nt: TGTGCCACCCGGGACATCGATTACGATGGCAATCAGCCCCAGCATTTT
CDR3aa: CATRDIDYDGNQPQHF

j_gene: TRBJ2-1
d_gene: TRBD2
v_gene: TRBV15
abundance: NA
CDR3nt: TGTGCCACCAGCAGAGATGGGACTAGCGGGAGTACCTACAATGAGCAGTTCTTC
CDR3aa: CATSRDGTSGSTYNEQFF

j_gene: TRBJ1-1
d_gene: NA
v_gene: TRBV5-1
abundance: many
CDR3nt: TGCGCCAGCAGCTTGGCTGGGGGATTGGGCACTGAAGCTTTCTTT
CDR3aa: CASSLAGGLGTEAFF

j_gene: TRBJ1-5
d_gene: TRBD1
v_gene: TRBV7-2
abundance: many
CDR3nt: TGTGCCAGCAGCTTAAGGGAGGGGGCAGGACAGCCCCAGCATTTT
CDR3aa: CASSLREGAGQPQHF